These 10 T cell receptor beta chains were all obtained from the same sample, sequenced in a study of T cell changes during pregnancy in multiple sclerosis. Profiling relied on immunoSEQ multiplex PCR, and the TCRdb table lists in-frame clones only, not all of them. The sample has about 40,000 clones; approximately 89% are singletons. Sequenced material: peripheral blood, taken in the first trimester of pregnancy. The receptor set was obtained from a female donor in good health, enrolled as a control in a pregnancy study.

This chain connects TRBV2 to TRBJ1-6, with TRBD1 matching 9 bases. From germline, CDR1 is SNHLY and CDR2 FYNNEI. CDR3 length equals 15 residues. Losses at the gene ends were 7 bases for V and 9 bases for J; bases not matched to a gene: 10. In DNA, the CDR3 is TGTGCCAGCACCGCGGACAGGGGTATTCGTTCACCCCTCCACTTT. The encoded protein is CASTADRGIRSPLHF.

The chain couples TRBV19 to TRBJ1-1, with a tentative D call TRBD1 (5 bases). The CDR3 has 15 residues. Germline loops: CDR1 LNHDA, CDR2 SQIVND (reference sequence). V lost 3 bases and J lost 4, with 15 bases in between. DNA of the CDR3: TGTGCCAGTAGTATGAAATCTGGGGGGTTCACTGAAGCTTTCTTT. This sequence encodes CASSMKSGGFTEAFF.

This sequence joins TRBV5-4 and TRBJ2-1, with 15 bases lining up with TRBD2. This CDR3 comprises 17 residues. The germline V gene has CDR1 SGHNT and CDR2 YYREEE (reference sequence). Trimming cost V 4 bases and J 2 bases; bases outside gene matches: 4. The CDR3 protein is CASSPGLAGGAYNEQFF. The CDR3 DNA follows: TGTGCCAGCAGCCCAGGACTAGCGGGGGGGGCCTACAATGAGCAGTTCTTC. Variable domain in full (rest from reference TRBV5-4 and TRBJ2-1): ETGVTQSPTHLIKTRGQQVTLRCSSQSGHNTVSWYQQALGQGPQFIFQYYREEENGRGNFPPRFSGLQFPNYSSELNVNALELDDSALYLCASSPGLAGGAYNEQFFGPGTRLTVL.

The V and J genes are TRBV19 and TRBJ1-5; no firm D call. The V gene lost 3 bases and the J gene lost 1 base, with 10 bases spanning the gap. Germline lookup yields CDR1 LNHDA and CDR2 SQIVND (reference sequence). The CDR3 has 15 residues. CDR3 nucleotides: TGTGCCAGTAGTATCGTGACACTGAGCAATCAGCCCCAGCATTTT. It specifies CASSIVTLSNQPQHF. Based on the CDR3 plus reference TRBV19 and TRBJ1-5, the full variable domain is DGGITQSPKYLFRKEGQNVTLSCEQNLNHDAMYWYRQDPGQGLRLIYYSQIVNDFQKGDIAEGYSVSREKKESFPLTVTSAQKNPTAFYLCASSIVTLSNQPQHFGDGTRLSIL.

The V gene is TRBV19, the J gene TRBJ2-5; 13 bases match TRBD2. The J call is doubtful: the DNA matches TRBJ2-7 better. CDR3 length: 16 amino acids. Looked up from germline, CDR1 is LNHDA and CDR2 is SQIVND (reference sequence). CDR3 residues: CASSQGLAGVIYEQYF. The CDR3, as DNA: TGTGCCAGTAGCCAAGGACTAGCGGGAGTAATATACGAGCAGTACTTC.

V and J are TRBV19 and TRBJ1-1, with a tentative D call TRBD1 (5 bases). V was trimmed by 3 bases and J by 1 base, leaving 9 bases between them. Germline V gene sequence: CDR1 LNHDA, CDR2 SQIVND (reference sequence). CDR3 size: 14 residues. CDR3 DNA sequence: TGTGCCAGTAGTATCCAGGGAGGGAACACTGAAGCTTTCTTT. This encodes CASSIQGGNTEAFF.

This chain uses TRBV5-5 with TRBJ2-7, with 16 bases identical to TRBD2. This CDR3 comprises 18 residues. Germline CDR1 SGHKS, CDR2 YYEKEE (reference sequence). V was pared by 4 bases and J by 2 bases, with 9 bases of the junction left unmatched. The CDR3: CASSPGLAGGNHPYEQYF. Here the CDR3 DNA reads TGTGCCAGCAGCCCGGGACTAGCGGGGGGGAACCATCCCTACGAGCAGTACTTC.

This chain uses TRBV30 with TRBJ1-2, with D perhaps matching TRBD1 (5 bases). Germline V gene lookup returns CDR1 GTSNPN and CDR2 SVGIG (reference sequence). The CDR3 spans 17 residues. Trimming left V 4 bases short and J 3 bases short, with 24 bases between. The CDR3 loop is CAWTTPDSPSLYYGYTF. DNA for the CDR3: TGTGCCTGGACCACCCCCGACAGTCCCTCTTTATACTATGGCTACACCTTC.

The chain links TRBV6-5 to TRBJ2-1; D is possibly TRBD2 (6 bases). V was cut by 8 bases and J by 9 bases, with 20 bases left in between. CDR1 and CDR2 (germline): MNHEY, SVGAGI. The CDR3 is made up of 14 amino acids. The DNA of the CDR3 is TGTGCCAGCTCGCTGGGAGACGCAGCGGGTGAGCAGTTCTTC. This gives the protein CASSLGDAAGEQFF.

In its sample, this clone was seen once. This chain links TRBV6-5 with TRBJ2-1, with 9 bases identical to TRBD1. Losses at the gene ends were 5 bases for V and 4 bases for J; bases not matched to a gene: 6. CDR3 size: 15 residues. Germline CDR1 MNHEY, CDR2 SVGAGI. CDR3 sequence reads: CASSGTGFLYNEQFF. CDR3 DNA sequence: TGTGCCAGCAGTGGGACAGGGTTCCTGTACAATGAGCAGTTCTTC.